Shown below are 27 T cell receptor beta chains from a single sample sequenced in a study of identical twins. TCRdb called the 5' RACE reads again in MiXCR, with one record for every CDR3 protein. The sample lists some 660,000 distinct CDR3 sequences; roughly 8% were seen once. Separately, the same data were catalogued under a study of yellow fever vaccine responses in identical twins.

Sequences were obtained from PBMCs. All receptors come from a woman between 18 and 29 years old in good health.

This chain uses TRBV29-1 with TRBJ2-2; D is perhaps TRBD1 (6 bases). Germline V CDR1 and CDR2: SQVTM, ANQGSEA. V gave up 8 bases and J gave up 2 bases, with 15 bases separating them. This CDR3 comprises 14 residues. CDR3 sequence: CSSYGDTNTGELFF. The DNA of the CDR3 is TGCAGCTCCTATGGGGACACCAACACCGGGGAGCTGTTTTTT.

This clonotype was counted at least ten times. V is TRBV4-1 and J is TRBJ2-3; tentatively, D is TRBD1 (5 bases). Looked up from germline, CDR1 is MGHRA and CDR2 is YSYEKL. Trimming took 5 bases from V and 6 from J, leaving 12 bases between them. The CDR3 runs to 13 residues. The CDR3 sequence is CASSGAGKDTQYF. The CDR3 nucleotides read TGCGCCAGCAGCGGGGCCGGAAAGGATACGCAGTATTTT.

The table lists this clonotype with a few counts. The chain recombines TRBV29-1 with TRBJ2-3, with D possibly called TRBD1 or TRBD2 (5 bases each). This CDR3 contains 14 residues. V was clipped by 2 bases and J by 0 bases, with 9 bases between them. Per the germline V gene, CDR1 is SQVTM and CDR2 is ANQGSEA. The CDR3 loop is CSVEPRDSTDTQYF. The CDR3 DNA follows: TGCAGCGTTGAACCCAGGGACAGCACAGATACGCAGTATTTT.

The rearrangement joins TRBV5-1 to TRBJ2-5, with 11 nucleotides matching TRBD2. This CDR3 is 15 amino acids long. Germline V gene sequence: CDR1 SGHRS, CDR2 YFSETQ. Trimming at V came to 5 bases and at J to 4 bases, leaving 7 bases not matched to a gene. CDR3 in amino acids: CASSLTSGNLETQYF. The CDR3 nucleotides are TGCGCCAGCAGTTTGACTAGCGGGAATTTAGAGACCCAGTACTTC.

This clonotype was detected many times. The chain uses TRBV10-3 and TRBJ2-2; no firm D call. Germline values: CDR1 ENHRY, CDR2 SYGVKD. V was shortened by 8 bases and J by 0 bases, with 4 bases between the two germline ends. The CDR3 loop spans 12 amino acids. This chain's CDR3 is CAISANTGELFF. The CDR3 DNA is TGTGCCATCTCGGCGAACACCGGGGAGCTGTTTTTT.

The genes are TRBV4-3 and TRBJ2-2; weak D call: TRBD1 (5 bases). CDR3 length: 15 residues. V lost 0 bases and J 7 bases, leaving 12 bases between the germline ends. Germline CDR1 and CDR2: LGHNA and YSLEER. The CDR3 protein is CASSQDSSGHGELFF. DNA of the CDR3: TGCGCCAGCAGCCAAGATTCTTCCGGACACGGGGAGCTGTTTTTT.

This clonotype has at least ten counts. This rearrangement joins TRBV12-3 or TRBV12-4 to TRBJ2-1; no firm D call. The CDR3 has 15 residues. The V and J ends lost 0 bases and 4 bases respectively, with 10 bases between them. CDR3 region: CASSLASASYNEQFF. DNA of the CDR3: TGTGCCAGCAGTTTAGCGTCGGCTTCTTACAATGAGCAGTTCTTC.

This clonotype was counted between two and nine times. J is TRBJ2-2 and V is TRBV7-6; 9 nucleotides agree with TRBD1. The length of the CDR3 is 17 residues. The J segment lost 4 bases and the V segment lost 5 bases, leaving 11 bases of the junction unmatched. Germline V gene lookup returns CDR1 SGHVS and CDR2 FNYEAQ. For the CDR3, the DNA is TGTGCCAGCAGCAATCCCCGGGACAGGGAGACCACCGGGGAGCTGTTTTTT. Encoded protein: CASSNPRDRETTGELFF. The entire variable domain, with the rest obtained from reference TRBV7-6 and TRBJ2-2, is as follows: GAGVSQSPRYKVTKRGQDVALRCDPISGHVSLYWYRQALGQGPEFLTYFNYEAQQDKSGLPNDRFSAERPEGSISTLTIQRTEQRDSAMYRCASSNPRDRETTGELFFGEGSRLTVL.

Regarding this clonotype: This clone may be a read error of a much larger clone one base away. CDR3 loop: CASSFNTYEQYF. The DNA of the CDR3 is TGTGCCAGCAGTTTTAACACCTACGAGCAGTACTTC. The chain uses TRBV6-2 or TRBV6-3 and TRBJ2-7; D remains ambiguous. Germline-derived CDR1 and CDR2 are MNHEY and SVGEGT. Trimming took off 4 bases at V and 2 bases at J, with 6 bases between the two ends. The CDR3 is 12 residues long.

The chain uses TRBV20-1 and TRBJ2-7; TRBD2 might be the D (6 bases). V shed 0 bases and J shed 0 bases, with 6 bases lying between them. This CDR3 region has 13 residues. The V gene's germline CDR1 is DFQATT and CDR2 SNEGSKA (reference sequence). The CDR3 region is CSAREDYSYEQYF. For the CDR3, the DNA is TGCAGTGCTAGAGAGGACTACTCCTACGAGCAGTACTTC.

The chain joins TRBV11-2 to TRBJ2-5; 7 nucleotides align to TRBD1. The trim removed 1 base at V and 3 bases at J, leaving 5 bases unmatched. The CDR3 runs 15 residues. CDR1 and CDR2 from the germline V gene are SGHAT and FQNNGV. The CDR3 DNA sequence: TGTGCCAGCAGCTTAGGGGGACAGATCAAAGAGACCCAGTACTTC. Translated, it gives CASSLGGQIKETQYF.

This clonotype was counted between two and nine times. The chain recombines TRBV12-3 or TRBV12-4 with TRBJ1-2; the match to TRBD1 covers 11 bases. The CDR3 is made up of 17 amino acids. After removal of 4 bases from V and 1 base from J, the junction contained 8 bases not matched to a gene. CDR3 sequence: CASSSGQGALHNYGYTF. The DNA for the CDR3 is TGTGCCAGCAGTTCCGGACAGGGGGCCCTGCATAACTATGGCTACACCTTC.

This clonotype was recorded at least ten times. The chain uses TRBV5-1 and TRBJ2-1; 9 bases align to TRBD1. Germline V gene data show CDR1 as SGHRS and CDR2 as YFSETQ. The CDR3 sequence is 14 residues long. Trimming removed 4 bases from V and 7 bases from J; junction bases left unmatched: 6. CDR3 loop: CASSLKDRGNEQFF. The CDR3 coding sequence is TGCGCCAGCAGCCTAAAGGACAGGGGTAATGAGCAGTTCTTC.

This clonotype came up a few times. This chain links TRBV27 with TRBJ2-7; maybe TRBD1 (5 bases). The CDR3 totals 13 residues. CDR1 MNHEY and CDR2 SMNVEV come from the germline V gene (reference sequence). The V end lost 6 bases, the J end lost 3 bases, and 12 bases lay between the germline ends. CDR3 sequence (DNA): TGTGCCAGCAGCATGAAGGGGTACTACGAGCAGTACTTC. Residues: CASSMKGYYEQYF.

This clonotype has a count of ten or more. The J gene is TRBJ2-1, the V gene TRBV12-3 or TRBV12-4; 13 bases match TRBD2. After removal of 5 bases from V and 9 bases from J, the junction contained 7 bases not matched to a gene. CDR3 size: 15 residues. CDR3 bases: TGTGCCAGCAGTCCTGGGACTAGCGGGAAGGTTGAGCAGTTCTTC. Translating gives CASSPGTSGKVEQFF.

This clonotype was picked up a small number of times. CDR3 nucleotides: TGCGCCAGCAGCCCGGAGGGGCCCCCGAACACCGGGGAGCTGTTTTTT. This encodes CASSPEGPPNTGELFF. The genes are TRBV4-1 and TRBJ2-2; D is perhaps TRBD2 (6 bases). Trimming took off 4 bases at V and 0 bases at J, with 12 bases between the two ends. The CDR3 runs 16 residues. From germline, CDR1 is MGHRA and CDR2 YSYEKL.

This clonotype was observed a few times. The V gene is TRBV5-1, the J gene TRBJ1-3, with D perhaps TRBD1 (5 bases). V dropped 4 bases and J dropped 0 bases, with 14 bases sitting between them. The germline V gene has CDR1 SGHRS and CDR2 YFSETQ. The CDR3 spans 16 residues. The CDR3 protein is CASSTQGEVSGNTIYF. CDR3 sequence (DNA): TGCGCCAGCAGCACCCAGGGTGAAGTCTCTGGAAACACCATATATTTT.

The chain employs TRBV11-2 and TRBJ2-7, with 14 bases identical to TRBD2. The CDR3 loop spans 20 amino acids. V gave up 5 bases and J gave up 0 bases; unmatched junction bases: 15. CDR1 and CDR2 from the germline V gene are SGHAT and FQNNGV. The CDR3 is CASSARVGLAGGMSSYEQYF. The CDR3 nucleotides read TGTGCCAGCAGCGCGCGGGTAGGACTAGCGGGAGGAATGAGCTCCTACGAGCAGTACTTC.

The chain employs TRBV10-3 and TRBJ2-3; 7 bases line up with TRBD2. V was clipped by 4 bases and J by 3 bases; unmatched bases: 7. There are 15 residues in the CDR3. Germline lookup yields CDR1 ENHRY and CDR2 SYGVKD. The CDR3 DNA follows: TGTGCCATCAGTGGGAGGACTAGAGTAACAGATACGCAGTATTTT. Protein sequence: CAISGRTRVTDTQYF.

This clonotype was counted between two and nine times. The chain uses TRBV14 and TRBJ1-2, with TRBD1 as a possible D gene (6 bases). The germline V and J ends were trimmed by 0 bases and 4 bases, with 9 bases remaining between them. Per the germline V gene, CDR1 is SGHDN and CDR2 is FVKESK. The CDR3 totals 14 residues. The CDR3 is CASSQEDRFYGYTF. CDR3 nucleotides: TGTGCCAGCAGCCAAGAAGACAGGTTCTATGGCTACACCTTC.

There are many counts of this clonotype. The V call is TRBV10-3, the J call TRBJ2-3; possibly TRBD1 for D (7 bases). CDR1 and CDR2 (germline): ENHRY, SYGVKD. Trimming removed 4 bases at V and 5 bases at J, with 16 bases between. The CDR3 covers 15 residues. The CDR3 DNA reads TGTGCCATCAGTGGGGCAGGGGGGCAAGGAGATACGCAGTATTTT. Encoded protein: CAISGAGGQGDTQYF.

This clonotype was picked up many times. This chain uses TRBV3-1 with TRBJ2-7, with 7 bases lining up with TRBD1. V lost 1 base and J lost 3; bases outside the gene matches: 3. From germline, CDR1 is LGHDT and CDR2 YNNKEL (reference sequence). The CDR3 contains 14 residues. CDR3 protein: CASSQGTGDYEQYF. CDR3 coding DNA: TGTGCCAGCAGCCAAGGGACAGGAGACTACGAGCAGTACTTC.

Many counts were recorded for this clonotype. The rearrangement uses TRBV5-1 and TRBJ2-5; D might be TRBD1 (6 bases). The CDR3 has 16 amino acids. Germline V CDR1 and CDR2: SGHRS, YFSETQ. The V gene lost 1 base and the J gene lost 5 bases, with 18 bases spanning the gap. CDR3 residues: CASSLRNSGVWETQYF. DNA for the CDR3: TGCGCCAGCAGCTTGCGGAATTCAGGGGTCTGGGAGACCCAGTACTTC.

This chain uses TRBV5-1 with TRBJ2-5; maybe TRBD2 (6 bases). CDR3 length equals 13 residues. V shed 4 bases and J shed 4 bases, with 11 bases lying between them. CDR1 and CDR2 from the germline V gene are SGHRS and YFSETQ. For the CDR3, the DNA is TGCGCCAGCAGCCCGGAGGGCGGAGAGACCCAGTACTTC. It codes for CASSPEGGETQYF.

This clonotype was counted between two and nine times. V gene TRBV7-9 combines with J gene TRBJ1-6; TRBD1 is a possible D gene (5 bases). V was clipped by 10 bases and J by 2 bases, with 15 bases between them. The CDR3 runs to 15 residues. CDR1 SEHNR and CDR2 FQNEAQ come from the germline V gene (reference sequence). The CDR3 loop reads CATPSSRAYNSPLHF. Written as DNA, the CDR3 is TGTGCCACCCCATCCAGCAGGGCCTATAATTCACCCCTCCACTTT.

This clonotype has at least ten counts. The gene calls are TRBV14 and TRBJ2-3; the D is unclear. There are 15 residues in the CDR3. The V and J ends lost 0 bases and 2 bases respectively, with 9 bases between them. Germline V CDR1 and CDR2: SGHDN, FVKESK. DNA for the CDR3: TGTGCCAGCAGCCAAGAAGGCCTCCCCACAGATACGCAGTATTTT. It specifies CASSQEGLPTDTQYF.

This clonotype was counted between two and nine times. The chain has TRBV7-2 and TRBJ2-3, with 7 bases that match TRBD2. The CDR3 contains 15 residues. CDR1 and CDR2 from the germline V gene are SGHTA and FQGNSA. V lost 3 bases and J lost 2; bases outside the gene matches: 5. CDR3 nucleotide sequence: TGTGCCAGCAGCTTTGGACTAGGTGACACAGATACGCAGTATTTT. This codes for CASSFGLGDTDTQYF.